The TCR beta chain under discussion was sequenced for a study of blood T cell repertoires in COVID-19. Study-level information: The cDNA or gDNA used as material had been derived from T cells, B-cell-depleted T cells, or PBMCs.

Trimming left V 6 bases short and J 6 bases short, with 8 bases between. The CDR3 runs to 11 residues. Germline CDR1 and CDR2: MNHEY and SVGEGT. The table came from immunoSEQ multiplex PCR; TCRdb's copy has only in-frame clones and leaves some out. The sample carries some 200,000 clones, over 75% recorded once. The chain uses TRBV6-2 or TRBV6-3 and TRBJ1-2; D ambiguous. This sequence was found in a woman older than 75 with acute or convalescent COVID-19. Sequencing was done on a sample of peripheral blood. The CDR3 loop is CASSQLHGYTF. CDR3 nucleotide sequence: TGTGCCAGCAGCCAACTCCATGGCTACACCTTC.